A single TCR beta chain is shown here with its context. Antigen specificity is unknown. One end of the junction is discordant with germline, which a read error may explain. Per the germline V gene, CDR1 is MNHEY and CDR2 is SVGAGI. This CDR3 spans 14 amino acids. PCR was run on genomic DNA. Amplification of the beta chain CDR3 used 30 forward and 13 reverse multiplex primers. Each CDR3 protein gets one entry after TCRdb re-called the multiplex PCR reads with MiXCR. The sample lists 280,000 or so distinct CDR3 sequences; approximately 50% were seen once. This entry belongs to a study of type 1 and type 2 diabetes patients. General study findings and limits: Between type 2 diabetes and control samples, V and J usage averaged approximately 0.97 correlation. Type 2 diabetes patients had few highly-expanded CD4+ clones, median one.

This TCR was recovered from a man between 18 and 29 years old with type 2 diabetes. The chain links TRBV6-5 to TRBJ1-2, with 8 bases lining up with TRBD1. Sequencing was carried out using peripheral blood mononuclear cells (PBMCs). The CDR3 DNA reads as TGTGCCAGCAACCGACAGGGACAGGACTATGGCTGCACCTTC. The encoded protein is CASNRQGQDYGCTF.